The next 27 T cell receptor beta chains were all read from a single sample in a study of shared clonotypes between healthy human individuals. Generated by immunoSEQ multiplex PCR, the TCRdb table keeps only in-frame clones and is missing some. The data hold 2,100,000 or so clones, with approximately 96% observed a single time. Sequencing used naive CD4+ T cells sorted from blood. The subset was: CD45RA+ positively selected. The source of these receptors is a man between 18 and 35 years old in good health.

In DNA, the CDR3 is TGTGCCAGCAGCGTAGAAGGGGGTAGCGGTCCCTATGGCTACACCTTC. Its translation is CASSVEGGSGPYGYTF. The chain employs TRBV9 and TRBJ1-2; possible D gene TRBD1, 6 bases. The CDR3 extends over 16 amino acids. From germline, CDR1 is SGDLS and CDR2 YYNGEE. Trimming cost V 0 bases and J 4 bases, with 16 bases left between them.

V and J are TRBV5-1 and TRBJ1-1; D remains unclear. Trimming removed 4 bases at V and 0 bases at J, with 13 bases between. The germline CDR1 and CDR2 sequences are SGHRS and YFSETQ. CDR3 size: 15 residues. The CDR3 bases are TGCGCCAGCAGCAAGGGCGGGAGGGTGAACACTGAAGCTTTCTTT. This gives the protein CASSKGGRVNTEAFF. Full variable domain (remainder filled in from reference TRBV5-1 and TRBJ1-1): KAGVTQTPRYLIKTRGQQVTLSCSPISGHRSVSWYQQTPGQGLQFLFEYFSETQRNKGNFPGRFSGRQFSNSRSEMNVSTLELGDSALYLCASSKGGRVNTEAFFGQGTRLTVV.

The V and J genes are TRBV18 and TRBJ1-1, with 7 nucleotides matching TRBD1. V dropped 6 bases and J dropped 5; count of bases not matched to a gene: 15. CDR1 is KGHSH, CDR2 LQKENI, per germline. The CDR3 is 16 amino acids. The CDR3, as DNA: TGTGCCAGCTCCGCGGACAGGACCCCGGTGGGGACTGAAGCTTTCTTT. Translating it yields CASSADRTPVGTEAFF.

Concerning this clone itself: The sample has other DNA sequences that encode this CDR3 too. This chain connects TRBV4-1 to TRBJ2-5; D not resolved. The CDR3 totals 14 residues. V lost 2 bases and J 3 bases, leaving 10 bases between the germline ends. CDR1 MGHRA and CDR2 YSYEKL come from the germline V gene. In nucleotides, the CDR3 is TGCGCCAGCAGCCAACTTGGCCAGGAAGAGACCCAGTACTTC. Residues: CASSQLGQEETQYF.

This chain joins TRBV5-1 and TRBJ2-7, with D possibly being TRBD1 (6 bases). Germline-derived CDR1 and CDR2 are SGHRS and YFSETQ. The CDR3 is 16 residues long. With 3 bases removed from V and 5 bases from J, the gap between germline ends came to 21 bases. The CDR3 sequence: CASSSGQFNFMDEQYF. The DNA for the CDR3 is TGCGCCAGCAGCTCAGGACAGTTCAACTTCATGGACGAGCAGTACTTC.

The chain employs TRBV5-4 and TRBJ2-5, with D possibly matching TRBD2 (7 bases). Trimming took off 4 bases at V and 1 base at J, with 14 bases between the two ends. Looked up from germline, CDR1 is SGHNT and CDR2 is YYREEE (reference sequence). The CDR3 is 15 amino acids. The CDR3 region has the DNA TGTGCCAGCAGCCAAGTAGGGGGGGTCCAAGAGACCCAGTACTTC. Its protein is CASSQVGGVQETQYF.

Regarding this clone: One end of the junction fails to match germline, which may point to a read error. DNA for the CDR3: TGTGCCAGCAGCGAAGGGATAGCCTTGAACACTGAAGCTTTCTTT. Protein product: CASSEGIALNTEAFF. The rearrangement links TRBV6-1 to TRBJ1-1; no clear D gene. The length of the CDR3 is 15 residues. Germline-derived CDR1 and CDR2 are MNHNS and SASEGT.

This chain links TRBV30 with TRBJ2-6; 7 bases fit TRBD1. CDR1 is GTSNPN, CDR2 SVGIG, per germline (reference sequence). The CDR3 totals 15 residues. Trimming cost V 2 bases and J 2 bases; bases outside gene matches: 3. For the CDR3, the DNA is TGTGCCTGGAGTATACAGGGGACTGGGGCCAACGTCCTGACTTTC. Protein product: CAWSIQGTGANVLTF. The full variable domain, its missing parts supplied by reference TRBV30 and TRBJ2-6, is SQTIHQWPATLVQPVGSPLSLECTVEGTSNPNLYWYRQAAGRGLQLLFYSVGIGQISSEVPQNLSASRPQDRQFILSSKKLLLSDSGFYLCAWSIQGTGANVLTFGAGSRLTVL.

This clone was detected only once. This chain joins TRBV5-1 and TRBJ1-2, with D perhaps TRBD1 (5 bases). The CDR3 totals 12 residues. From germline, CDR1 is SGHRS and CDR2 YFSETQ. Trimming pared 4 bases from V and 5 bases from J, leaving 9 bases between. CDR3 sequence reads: CASSADRYGYTF. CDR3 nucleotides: TGCGCCAGCAGCGCCGACAGATATGGCTACACCTTC.

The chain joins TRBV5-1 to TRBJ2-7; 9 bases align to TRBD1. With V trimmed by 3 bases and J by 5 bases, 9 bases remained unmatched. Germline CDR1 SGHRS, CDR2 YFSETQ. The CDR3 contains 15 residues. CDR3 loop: CASSSTLGTGNEQYF. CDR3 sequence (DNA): TGCGCCAGCAGCTCCACCCTTGGGACAGGGAACGAGCAGTACTTC.

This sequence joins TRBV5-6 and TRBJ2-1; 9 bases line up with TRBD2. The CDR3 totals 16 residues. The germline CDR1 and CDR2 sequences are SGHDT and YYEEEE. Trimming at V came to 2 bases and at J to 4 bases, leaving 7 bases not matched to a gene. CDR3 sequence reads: CASSFFASGNYNEQFF. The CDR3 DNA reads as TGTGCCAGCAGCTTTTTTGCTAGCGGGAATTACAATGAGCAGTTCTTC.

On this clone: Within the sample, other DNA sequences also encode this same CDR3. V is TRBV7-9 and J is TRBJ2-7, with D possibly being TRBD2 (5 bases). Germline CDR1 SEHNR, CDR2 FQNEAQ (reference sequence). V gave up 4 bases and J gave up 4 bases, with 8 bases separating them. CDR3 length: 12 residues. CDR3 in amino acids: CASSSSGYEQYF. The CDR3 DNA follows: TGTGCCAGCAGCTCCTCGGGGTACGAGCAGTACTTC.

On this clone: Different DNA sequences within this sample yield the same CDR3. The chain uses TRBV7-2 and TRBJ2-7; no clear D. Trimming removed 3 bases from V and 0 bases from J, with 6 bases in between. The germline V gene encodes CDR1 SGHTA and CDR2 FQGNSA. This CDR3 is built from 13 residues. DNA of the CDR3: TGTGCCAGCAGCTTTCCCAACTCCTACGAGCAGTACTTC. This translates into CASSFPNSYEQYF.

CDR3 DNA: TGTGCCAGCAGTGAAAAAGGGACGGGTGTTTACGGTAGGGGTAATCAGCCCCAGCATTTT. This sequence encodes CASSEKGTGVYGRGNQPQHF. V is TRBV6-1 and J is TRBJ1-5; possibly TRBD1 for D (5 bases). This CDR3 comprises 20 residues. Germline V gene lookup returns CDR1 MNHNS and CDR2 SASEGT. V lost 2 bases and J 4 bases, leaving 27 bases between the germline ends.

The chain's CDR3 is CASSDTSSTDTQYF. The CDR3 DNA reads as TGCGCCAGCAGCGACACTTCTAGCACAGATACGCAGTATTTT. The V call is TRBV5-1, the J call TRBJ2-3; D remains unclear. V was cut by 4 bases and J by 0 bases, with 9 bases left in between. Germline loops: CDR1 SGHRS, CDR2 YFSETQ. The CDR3 totals 14 residues.

The CDR3 region is CASSLLASTNTGELFF. CDR3 nucleotides: TGTGCCAGCAGCCTACTAGCGAGTACGAACACCGGGGAGCTGTTTTTT. The chain combines TRBV25-1 with TRBJ2-2; 7 positions agree with TRBD2. Germline V gene data show CDR1 as MGHDK and CDR2 as SYGVNS. The junction had 7 bases not matched to a gene; V was cut back by 6 bases and J by 0 bases. The CDR3 runs 16 residues.

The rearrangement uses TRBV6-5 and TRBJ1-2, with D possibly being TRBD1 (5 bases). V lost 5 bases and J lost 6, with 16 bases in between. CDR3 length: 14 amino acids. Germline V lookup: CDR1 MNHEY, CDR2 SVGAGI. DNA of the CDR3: TGTGCCAGCAGTGCCGGAGGGGCCAGACATGGCTACACCTTC. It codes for CASSAGGARHGYTF.

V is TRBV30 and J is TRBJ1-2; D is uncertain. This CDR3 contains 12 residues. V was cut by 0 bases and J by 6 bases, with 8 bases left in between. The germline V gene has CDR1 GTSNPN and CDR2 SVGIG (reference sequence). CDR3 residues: CAWSVRNDGYTF. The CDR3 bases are TGTGCCTGGAGTGTACGGAATGATGGCTACACCTTC.

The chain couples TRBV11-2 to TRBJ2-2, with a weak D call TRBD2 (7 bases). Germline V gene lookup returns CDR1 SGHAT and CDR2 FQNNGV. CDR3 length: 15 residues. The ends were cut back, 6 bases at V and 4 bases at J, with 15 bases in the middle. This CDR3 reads CASRGGALLTGELFF. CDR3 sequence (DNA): TGTGCCAGCAGAGGGGGGGCACTACTCACCGGGGAGCTGTTTTTT.

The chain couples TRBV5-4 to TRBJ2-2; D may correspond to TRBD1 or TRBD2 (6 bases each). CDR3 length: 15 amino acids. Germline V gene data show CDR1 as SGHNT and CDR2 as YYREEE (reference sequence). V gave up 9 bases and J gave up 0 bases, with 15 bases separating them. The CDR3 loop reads CATKTGGANTGELFF. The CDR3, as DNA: TGTGCCACCAAAACCGGGGGCGCGAACACCGGGGAGCTGTTTTTT.

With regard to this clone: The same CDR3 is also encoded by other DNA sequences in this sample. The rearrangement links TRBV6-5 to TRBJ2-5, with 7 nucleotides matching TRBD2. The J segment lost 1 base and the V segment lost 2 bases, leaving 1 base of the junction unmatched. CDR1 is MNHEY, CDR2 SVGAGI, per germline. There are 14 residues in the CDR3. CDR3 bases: TGTGCCAGCAGTTACGGGGGGGGCCAAGAGACCCAGTACTTC. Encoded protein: CASSYGGGQETQYF.

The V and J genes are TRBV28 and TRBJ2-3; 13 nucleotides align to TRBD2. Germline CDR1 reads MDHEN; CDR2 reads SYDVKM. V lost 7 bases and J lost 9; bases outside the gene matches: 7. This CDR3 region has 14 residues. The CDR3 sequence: CASITGTSGVTQYF. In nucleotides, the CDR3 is TGTGCCAGCATTACTGGGACTAGCGGGGTCACGCAGTATTTT.

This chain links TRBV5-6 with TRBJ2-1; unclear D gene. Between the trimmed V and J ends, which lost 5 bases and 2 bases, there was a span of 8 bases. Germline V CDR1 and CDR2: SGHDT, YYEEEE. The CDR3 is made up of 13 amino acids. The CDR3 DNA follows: TGTGCCAGCAGTAGAAGCGCCTACAATGAGCAGTTCTTC. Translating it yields CASSRSAYNEQFF.

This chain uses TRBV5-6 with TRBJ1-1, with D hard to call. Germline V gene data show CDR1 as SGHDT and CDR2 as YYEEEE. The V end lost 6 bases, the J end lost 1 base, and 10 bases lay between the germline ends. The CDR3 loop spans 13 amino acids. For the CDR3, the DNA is TGTGCCAGCACCCTAAGTTGGAACACTGAAGCTTTCTTT. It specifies CASTLSWNTEAFF.

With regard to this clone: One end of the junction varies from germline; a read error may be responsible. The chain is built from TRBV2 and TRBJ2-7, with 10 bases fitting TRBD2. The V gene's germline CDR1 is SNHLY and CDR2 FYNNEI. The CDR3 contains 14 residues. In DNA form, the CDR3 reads TGTGCCAGCAGTCAAGCGGGAGGGACGTACGAGCAGTACTTC. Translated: CASSQAGGTYEQYF.

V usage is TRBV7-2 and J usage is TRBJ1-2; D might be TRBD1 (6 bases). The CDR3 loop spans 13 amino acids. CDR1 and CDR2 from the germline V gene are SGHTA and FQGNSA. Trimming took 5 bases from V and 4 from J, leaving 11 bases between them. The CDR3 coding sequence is TGTGCCAGCAGCCCCGGACAGCCCTATGGCTACACCTTC. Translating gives CASSPGQPYGYTF.

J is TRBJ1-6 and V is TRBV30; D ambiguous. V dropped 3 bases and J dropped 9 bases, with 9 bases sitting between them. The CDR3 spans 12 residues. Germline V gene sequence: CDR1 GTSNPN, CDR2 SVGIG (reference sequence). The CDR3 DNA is TGTGCCTGGAGAACGAGCGTTTCACCCCTCCACTTT. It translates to CAWRTSVSPLHF.